The following is a T cell receptor beta chain sequence with its context. The table came from immunoSEQ multiplex PCR; TCRdb's copy has only in-frame clones and leaves some out. Among 110,000 or so clones listed, roughly 80% were seen once. This record belongs to a study of blood T cell repertoires in COVID-19. V dropped 10 bases and J dropped 2; count of bases not matched to a gene: 9. Germline V gives CDR1 LNHDA, CDR2 SQIVND (reference sequence). The CDR3 is made up of 14 amino acids. Sequencing used peripheral blood. The chain uses TRBV19 and TRBJ2-7, with 9 bases that match TRBD1. This TCR derives from a man in his fifties or sixties with acute or convalescent COVID-19. CDR3 bases: TGTGCCACCAAACCTGGGACAGGGCCCTACGAGCAGTACTTC. It translates to CATKPGTGPYEQYF. The whole variable domain, remainder taken from reference TRBV19 and TRBJ2-7, is DGGITQSPKYLFRKEGQNVTLSCEQNLNHDAMYWYRQDPGQGLRLIYYSQIVNDFQKGDIAEGYSVSREKKESFPLTVTSAQKNPTAFYLCATKPGTGPYEQYFGPGTRLTVT.